The 4 T cell receptor beta chains below come from one sample, sequenced in a study of OX40 agonist ivuxolimab in advanced cancers. Some clones are missing from TCRdb's copy, which holds only in-frame ones; the method was immunoSEQ multiplex PCR. The table has some 64,000 clones, about 80% seen once; the top ten hold less than 0.9%. The source was CD4+ or CD8+ T cells sorted from blood, collected in a trial of the OX40 agonist ivuxolimab. The receptor source for this set is an adult with an advanced solid tumor such as melanoma, head and neck, liver or kidney cancer.

The chain couples TRBV2 to TRBJ1-2; 10 nucleotides align to TRBD1. With V trimmed by 6 bases and J by 5 bases, 12 bases remained unmatched. CDR1 and CDR2 (germline): SNHLY, FYNNEI. This CDR3 region has 16 residues. The CDR3 bases are TGTGCCAGCAGCCGGAAGGGACAGGGGACAGATTATGGCTACACCTTC. Its protein product is CASSRKGQGTDYGYTF.

This rearrangement joins TRBV7-6 to TRBJ2-7; 7 bases match TRBD2. Germline CDR1 is SGHVS and CDR2 is FNYEAQ. The CDR3 totals 17 residues. Germline trimming cut 1 base from V and 0 bases from J; bases unmatched to any gene: 9. This chain's CDR3 is CASSLGVARGSSYEQYF. The DNA of the CDR3 is TGTGCCAGCAGCTTAGGAGTTGCGCGGGGGAGCTCCTACGAGCAGTACTTC.

The CDR3 DNA is TGTGCCAGCAGCTTCAAACAGGGACTAGCGGGATCTACGCAGTATTTT. It yields the protein CASSFKQGLAGSTQYF. V usage is TRBV5-4 and J usage is TRBJ2-3, with 13 bases identical to TRBD2. The CDR3 is 16 amino acids. Germline assignment: CDR1 SGHNT and CDR2 YYREEE (reference sequence). V shed 2 bases and J 8 bases; nucleotides not matched to a gene: 8.

The V and J genes are TRBV15 and TRBJ1-1; D is undetermined. V lost 5 bases to trimming and J lost 0 bases, with 13 bases between them. Germline CDR1 is LNHNV and CDR2 is YYDKDF (reference sequence). The CDR3 runs to 15 residues. CDR3 region: CATSARWSVNTEAFF. CDR3 coding DNA: TGTGCCACCAGCGCCCGTTGGAGTGTGAACACTGAAGCTTTCTTT.